Included here is one TCR beta chain sequence, with context. This entry belongs to a study of blood T cell repertoires in COVID-19. Study context: Sites in the United States, Italy and Spain provided acute and convalescent COVID-19 samples. PBMCs, B-cell-depleted T cells, or T cells were the source of the cDNA or gDNA that made up the material.

As handled by the study authors: Reference gene primers were amplified, and this amplification served to estimate nucleated cell counts. Profiled with immunoSEQ multiplex PCR; TCRdb holds only in-frame clones, not every one. That table furnishes V, J and clone size, whereas the DNA furnished D and trimming. Here the sample spans some 220,000 clones, around 80% being singletons. The ends lost 3 bases at V and 4 bases at J; junction bases unmatched: 17. The CDR3 covers 19 residues. Germline V gene lookup returns CDR1 SGDLS and CDR2 YYNGEE. The chain joins TRBV9 to TRBJ2-3, with TRBD2 matching over 10 bases. The sequence came from a human donor in a cohort sampled during active COVID-19. The specimen was peripheral blood. CDR3 DNA: TGTGCCAGCAGCGGTTGGGCTAGCGGGGGCCAATCAGAGTCAGATACGCAGTATTTT. It encodes CASSGWASGGQSESDTQYF.